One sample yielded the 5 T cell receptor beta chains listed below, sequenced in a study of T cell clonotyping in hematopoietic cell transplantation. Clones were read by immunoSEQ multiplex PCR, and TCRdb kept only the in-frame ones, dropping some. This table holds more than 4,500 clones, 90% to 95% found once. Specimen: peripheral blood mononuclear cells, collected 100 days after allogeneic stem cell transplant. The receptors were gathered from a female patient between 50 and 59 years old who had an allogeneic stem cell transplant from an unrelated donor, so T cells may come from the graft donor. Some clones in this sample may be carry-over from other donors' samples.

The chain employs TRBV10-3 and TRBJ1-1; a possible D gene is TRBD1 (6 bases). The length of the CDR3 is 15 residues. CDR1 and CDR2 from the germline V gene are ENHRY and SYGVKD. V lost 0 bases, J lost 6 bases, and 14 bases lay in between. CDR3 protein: CAISESTGKRPEAFF. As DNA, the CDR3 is TGTGCCATCAGTGAGTCGACAGGTAAACGGCCTGAAGCTTTCTTT.

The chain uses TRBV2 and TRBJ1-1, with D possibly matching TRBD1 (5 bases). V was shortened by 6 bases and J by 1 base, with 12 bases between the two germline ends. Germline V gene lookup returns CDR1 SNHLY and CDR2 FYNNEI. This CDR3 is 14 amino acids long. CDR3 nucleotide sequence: TGTGCCAGCAGCCGCACAGGCCAGAACACTGAAGCTTTCTTT. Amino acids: CASSRTGQNTEAFF.

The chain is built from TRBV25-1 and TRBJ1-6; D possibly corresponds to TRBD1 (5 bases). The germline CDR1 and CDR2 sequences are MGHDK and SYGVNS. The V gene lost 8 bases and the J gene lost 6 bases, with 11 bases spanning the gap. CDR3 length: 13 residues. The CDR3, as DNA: TGTGCCAGCGGGGCAGGGTTTAATTCACCCCTCCACTTT. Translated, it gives CASGAGFNSPLHF.

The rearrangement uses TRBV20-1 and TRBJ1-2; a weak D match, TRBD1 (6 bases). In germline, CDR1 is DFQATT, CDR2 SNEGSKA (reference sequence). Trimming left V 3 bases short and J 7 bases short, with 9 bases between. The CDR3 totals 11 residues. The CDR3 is CSARGDTGYTF. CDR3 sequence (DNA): TGCAGTGCTAGGGGGGACACTGGCTACACCTTC.

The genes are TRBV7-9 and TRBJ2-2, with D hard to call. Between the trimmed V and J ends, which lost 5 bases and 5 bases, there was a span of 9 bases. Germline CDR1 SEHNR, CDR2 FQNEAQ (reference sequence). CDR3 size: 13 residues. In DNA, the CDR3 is TGTGCCAGCAGCCCCGTAGAGACCGGGGAGCTGTTTTTT. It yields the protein CASSPVETGELFF.